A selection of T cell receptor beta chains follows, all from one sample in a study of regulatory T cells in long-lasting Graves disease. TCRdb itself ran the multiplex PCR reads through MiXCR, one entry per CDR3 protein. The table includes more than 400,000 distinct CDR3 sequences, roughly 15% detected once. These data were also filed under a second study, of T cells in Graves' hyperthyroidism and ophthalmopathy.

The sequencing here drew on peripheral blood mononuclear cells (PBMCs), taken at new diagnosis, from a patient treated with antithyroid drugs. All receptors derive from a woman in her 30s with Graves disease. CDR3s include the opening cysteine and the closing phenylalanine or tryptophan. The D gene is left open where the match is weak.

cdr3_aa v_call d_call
CASSDPGSVNEKLFF TRBV6-1 -
CASSSRDSTWTQYF TRBV5-1 -
CASSSSEVQQGAYGYTF TRBV11-2 -
CASSLDGSLGSDTQYF TRBV11-2 -
CASSVAPGWGEQYF TRBV5-4 -
CASTWDSQNTEAFF TRBV28 TRBD1
CASSLDSTGYYEQYF TRBV11-2 -
CASSMGSGTDEQFF TRBV19 -
CASSLLRVSYNEQFF TRBV12-3/TRBV12-4 -
CASSLEGGGGTYEQYF TRBV11-2 -
CAISESGQGYQQYF TRBV10-3 TRBD1
CASSYAGGSGYEQYF TRBV6-2/TRBV6-3 TRBD2
CASSFRGGRTQETQYF TRBV7-9 TRBD2
CSARTGDGGKNIQYF TRBV20-1 TRBD1
CASSLAGTDQPQHF TRBV7-8 -
CASSSQGQGIDYGYTF TRBV6-2/TRBV6-3 TRBD1
CAAVLRDTPVGSYNEQFF TRBV28 -
CSGSTGYQETQYF TRBV29-1 -
CASSSRTSGRSDEQFF TRBV11-3 TRBD2
CASSLGFPGTGTYEQYF TRBV7-8 TRBD1
CASSTTPRATGGWTEAFF TRBV12-3/TRBV12-4 TRBD1
CASSLGAEQFF TRBV27 -
CASSYRAPIAEAFF TRBV6-2/TRBV6-3 -
CASSIKEIYGYTF TRBV28 -
CATSRGDGRYDTGELFF TRBV15 -
CASSVSKETQYF TRBV2 -
CASSQFRTSGNPYEQYF TRBV5-6 TRBD2
CASSPSWDSVYEQYF TRBV11-1 -
CASRPVSRRYEQYF TRBV7-9 -
CASRGGGPVSGNTIYF TRBV28 -
CATSRPTELSGANVLTF TRBV15 -
CATSEDQPQHF TRBV28 -
CASSSLRRRPGENEQFF TRBV11-2 -
CASSNTGEDPTYEQYF TRBV3-1 TRBD1
CASSFGTDSYEQYF TRBV5-1 -
CASSLGVPQPQHF TRBV11-3 -
CASSLGTVELFF TRBV28 TRBD1
CASSYRGTVTDTQYF TRBV6-9 TRBD1
CASSQGSSYNEQFF TRBV6-1 -
CASSSFYRGRPTNTEAFF TRBV12-3/TRBV12-4 TRBD1
CAISESGGTGNTIYF TRBV10-3 -
CASSPTLGTDTQYF TRBV7-2 -
CASSFAATVPAFF TRBV11-2 -
CASSLVGDTQYF TRBV7-9 -
CASSLSLGGQGRNIQYF TRBV27 TRBD1
CASRGALGDTQYF TRBV10-3 -
CASSFRVSGNTIYF TRBV12-3/TRBV12-4 -
CAGSRQGNVYEQYF TRBV28 TRBD1
CASSPWGGKLFF TRBV28 -
CASSDHPSRSNTIYF TRBV9 -
CASSIAGTGELFF TRBV2 -
CASSSTVDRGVNNEQFF TRBV7-9 TRBD1
CASPKREGTYEQYF TRBV10-1 TRBD2
CATSRGLDSELYEQYF TRBV15 -
CASSGTSGPSNTGELFF TRBV25-1 -